These 28 T cell receptor beta chains were sequenced from one sample in a study of cytotoxic CD8 clonotypes in ibrutinib-treated CLL. Sequencing used immunoSEQ multiplex PCR; TCRdb keeps in-frame clones, though not all of them. The sample carries approximately 320,000 clones, over 55% recorded once. The material was PBMCs, obtained after 36 months of ibrutinib treatment. These TCRs come from a human donor with chronic lymphocytic leukemia.

This clone has just a few counts. The CDR3 DNA reads as TGCGCCAGCAGCCACCCGACAGGCGCAAACACCGGGGAGCTGTTTTTT. Translation gives CASSHPTGANTGELFF. The chain recombines TRBV4-1 with TRBJ2-2; D might be TRBD1 (6 bases). Germline lookup yields CDR1 MGHRA and CDR2 YSYEKL. The CDR3 extends over 16 amino acids. Trimming removed 3 bases at V and 2 bases at J, with 13 bases between.

The chain couples TRBV15 to TRBJ2-1, with 9 bases identical to TRBD2. Looked up from germline, CDR1 is LNHNV and CDR2 is YYDKDF (reference sequence). The V and J ends lost 5 bases and 0 bases, in that order; junction bases with no gene match: 2. The CDR3 spans 15 residues. The CDR3 DNA is TGTGCCACCAGCCGTAGCGGGAGCTCCTACAATGAGCAGTTCTTC. Its protein is CATSRSGSSYNEQFF. The whole variable domain, filled in from reference TRBV15 and TRBJ2-1, reads DAMVIQNPRYQVTQFGKPVTLSCSQTLNHNVMYWYQQKSSQAPKLLFHYYDKDFNNEADTPDNFQSRRPNTSFCFLDIRSPGLGDTAMYLCATSRSGSSYNEQFFGPGTRLTVL.

This chain uses TRBV5-1 with TRBJ1-2, with TRBD1 matching over 12 bases. Germline V lookup: CDR1 SGHRS, CDR2 YFSETQ. The CDR3 is made up of 16 amino acids. The J segment lost 5 bases and the V segment lost 4 bases, leaving 9 bases of the junction unmatched. The CDR3 reads CASSPGTGGAEYGYTF. As DNA, the CDR3 is TGCGCCAGCAGCCCCGGGACAGGGGGCGCAGAGTATGGCTACACCTTC. Looking up the rest from reference TRBV5-1 and TRBJ1-2 gives the full variable domain: KAGVTQTPRYLIKTRGQQVTLSCSPISGHRSVSWYQQTPGQGLQFLFEYFSETQRNKGNFPGRFSGRQFSNSRSEMNVSTLELGDSALYLCASSPGTGGAEYGYTFGSGTRLTVV.

This clone appeared a single time. The CDR3 reads CASSFHTDYGYTF. CDR3 bases: TGTGCCAGCAGCTTTCATACAGACTATGGCTACACCTTC. The gene calls are TRBV7-8 and TRBJ1-2; unclear D gene. The CDR3 loop spans 13 amino acids. Germline CDR1 and CDR2: SGHVS and FQNEAQ. Between the trimmed V and J ends, which lost 3 bases and 3 bases, there was a span of 8 bases.

This chain connects TRBV29-1 to TRBJ1-1; perhaps TRBD1 as D (6 bases). CDR1 is SQVTM and CDR2 is ANQGSEA in the germline V gene. Trimming left V 6 bases short and J 5 bases short, with 10 bases between. This CDR3 has 11 amino acids. This CDR3 reads CSVQGGTEAFF. Written as DNA, the CDR3 is TGCAGCGTCCAAGGGGGAACTGAAGCTTTCTTT.

This clone was picked up a small number of times. This chain uses TRBV10-3 with TRBJ1-5, with 7 bases that match TRBD1. Germline CDR1 and CDR2: ENHRY and SYGVKD. CDR3 length: 13 residues. Germline trimming cut 6 bases from V and 4 bases from J; bases unmatched to any gene: 3. CDR3 loop: CAISRGNNQPQHF. CDR3 in DNA: TGTGCCATCAGCAGGGGGAATAATCAGCCCCAGCATTTT.

V usage is TRBV29-1 and J usage is TRBJ1-2; 9 bases agree with TRBD1. Trimming cost V 2 bases and J 4 bases; bases outside gene matches: 8. The CDR3 spans 15 residues. Germline V CDR1 and CDR2: SQVTM, ANQGSEA. The CDR3 bases are TGCAGCGTTGAATGGAGGGGGACAGGGAGCTATGGCTACACCTTC. It encodes CSVEWRGTGSYGYTF.

The chain combines TRBV19 with TRBJ2-7; TRBD1 aligns across 12 bases. J lost 7 bases, V lost 0 bases, and 4 bases had no gene match. The V gene's germline CDR1 is LNHDA and CDR2 SQIVND (reference sequence). CDR3 length: 15 amino acids. The CDR3 DNA follows: TGTGCCAGTAGTATAGAGGGACAGGGGGCCCGGGAGCAGTACTTC. Amino acid sequence: CASSIEGQGAREQYF.

CDR3 sequence reads: CASSLESLDEQFF. CDR3 in DNA: TGCGCCAGCAGCTTGGAGTCACTTGATGAGCAGTTCTTC. The chain employs TRBV5-1 and TRBJ2-1; unclear D gene. The V gene lost 0 bases and the J gene lost 8 bases, with 9 bases spanning the gap. CDR1 is SGHRS, CDR2 YFSETQ, per germline. The CDR3 is 13 residues long.

V and J are TRBV4-3 and TRBJ2-1; 10 nucleotides agree with TRBD2. The CDR3 is 16 amino acids. Germline loops: CDR1 LGHNA, CDR2 YSLEER. Trimming removed 5 bases from V and 3 bases from J; junction bases left unmatched: 7. The CDR3 sequence is CASSKGLALNYNEQFF. The CDR3 region has the DNA TGCGCCAGCAGCAAGGGACTAGCGCTGAACTACAATGAGCAGTTCTTC.

The sample holds a few counts of this clone. The chain employs TRBV5-8 and TRBJ2-1; TRBD1 is a possible D gene (6 bases). V was clipped by 4 bases and J by 8 bases, with 19 bases between them. The CDR3 totals 15 residues. Germline-derived CDR1 and CDR2 are SGHTS and YDEGEE. CDR3 protein: CASSRSHFGGDEQFF. The CDR3 DNA is TGTGCCAGCAGCCGCAGCCATTTTGGGGGCGATGAGCAGTTCTTC.

This clone was seen a handful of times. The V call is TRBV10-3, the J call TRBJ2-7, with D perhaps being TRBD1 or TRBD2 (5 bases each). The CDR3 is 14 residues long. Germline CDR1 is ENHRY and CDR2 is SYGVKD. The ends were cut back, 8 bases at V and 0 bases at J, with 14 bases in the middle. CDR3 DNA: TGTGCCATCCGTTCCGGGACGGACTCCTACGAGCAGTACTTC. Amino acids: CAIRSGTDSYEQYF.

This clone was picked up a small number of times. The chain couples TRBV15 to TRBJ1-2; D call uncertain. Trimming removed 0 bases from V and 8 bases from J, with 4 bases in between. The CDR3 contains 11 residues. Per germline, CDR1 LNHNV and CDR2 YYDKDF (reference sequence). The CDR3 protein is CATSRDRGYTF. CDR3 nucleotide sequence: TGTGCCACCAGCAGAGATCGGGGCTACACCTTC.

This sequence joins TRBV28 and TRBJ1-1; 7 bases agree with TRBD1. J lost 3 bases, V lost 4 bases, and 14 bases had no gene match. The germline V gene has CDR1 MDHEN and CDR2 SYDVKM. This CDR3 is built from 17 residues. The CDR3 spells CASSYPRQGVGYTEAFF. The CDR3 region has the DNA TGTGCCAGCAGTTACCCTCGACAGGGCGTTGGGTACACTGAAGCTTTCTTT.

V and J are TRBV27 and TRBJ2-5, with a tentative D call TRBD2 (5 bases). Germline CDR1 MNHEY, CDR2 SMNVEV (reference sequence). The CDR3 sequence is 13 residues long. V was trimmed by 4 bases and J by 3 bases, leaving 9 bases between them. The CDR3 region is CASSSEGEETQYF. In DNA, the CDR3 is TGTGCCAGCAGTTCCGAGGGCGAAGAGACCCAGTACTTC.

The V gene is TRBV5-1, the J gene TRBJ2-5, with a tentative D call TRBD1 (6 bases). Germline loops: CDR1 SGHRS, CDR2 YFSETQ. V was shortened by 3 bases and J by 3 bases, with 12 bases between the two germline ends. The CDR3 is made up of 14 amino acids. CDR3 sequence (DNA): TGCGCCAGCAGCTCCCGGGACACAGAAGAGACCCAGTACTTC. Amino acids: CASSSRDTEETQYF.

This chain links TRBV18 with TRBJ2-2; the match to TRBD1 covers 7 bases. From germline, CDR1 is KGHSH and CDR2 LQKENI. This CDR3 comprises 18 residues. The ends lost 1 base at V and 0 bases at J; junction bases unmatched: 8. The CDR3 here is CASSPRGRGKSNTGELFF. As DNA, the CDR3 is TGTGCCAGCTCACCACGAGGCAGGGGGAAATCGAACACCGGGGAGCTGTTTTTT.

This clone has more than one count but fewer than ten. The rearrangement joins TRBV5-6 to TRBJ1-1; D gene unclear. The CDR3 length is 16 residues. V was pared by 4 bases and J by 3 bases, with 19 bases between. Per germline, CDR1 SGHDT and CDR2 YYEEEE. The CDR3 loop reads CASSTLHGVKDTEAFF. Written as DNA, the CDR3 is TGTGCCAGCAGCACTCTACACGGCGTGAAGGACACTGAAGCTTTCTTT.

A few counts support this clone. The rearrangement links TRBV4-2 to TRBJ2-5; D gene unclear. Germline assignment: CDR1 LGHNA and CDR2 YNFKEQ. Trimming stripped 0 bases from V and 3 bases from J, with 8 bases between. The CDR3 extends over 14 amino acids. The CDR3 nucleotides are TGTGCCAGCAGCCAAGATATGAACAAAGAGACCCAGTACTTC. It specifies CASSQDMNKETQYF.

The chain carries TRBV5-8 and TRBJ2-5; perhaps TRBD1 as D (5 bases). This CDR3 has 14 amino acids. Germline V gene sequence: CDR1 SGHTS, CDR2 YDEGEE. The V and J ends lost 2 bases and 4 bases respectively, with 12 bases between them. The CDR3 region is CASSLTVGPETQYF. CDR3 coding DNA: TGTGCCAGCAGCTTAACCGTGGGGCCAGAGACCCAGTACTTC.

The gene calls are TRBV25-1 and TRBJ1-1; D uncertain. This CDR3 spans 14 amino acids. V was trimmed by 3 bases and J by 1 base, leaving 9 bases between them. Per germline, CDR1 MGHDK and CDR2 SYGVNS. The CDR3, as DNA: TGTGCCAGCAGTGAGCCCGGGAAGAACACTGAAGCTTTCTTT. It specifies CASSEPGKNTEAFF.

This clone showed up just once. The chain is built from TRBV2 and TRBJ2-3; the D is unclear. Trimming pared 7 bases from V and 4 bases from J, leaving 15 bases between. Looked up from germline, CDR1 is SNHLY and CDR2 is FYNNEI. The CDR3 runs to 14 residues. The DNA of the CDR3 is TGTGCCAGCACCGTCGATTATCGGGCAGATACGCAGTATTTT. This translates into CASTVDYRADTQYF.

This chain links TRBV6-5 with TRBJ1-2, with D possibly TRBD1 on 6 matching bases. Germline CDR1 is MNHEY and CDR2 is SVGAGI. CDR3 size: 15 residues. Trimming removed 2 bases from V and 8 bases from J, with 18 bases in between. DNA of the CDR3: TGTGCCAGCAGTTACACCGATCGCAGGGGAGGAGGCTACACCTTC. Translating gives CASSYTDRRGGGYTF.

The rearrangement joins TRBV5-1 to TRBJ2-4, with TRBD2 as a possible D gene (5 bases). This CDR3 contains 14 residues. Germline CDR1 is SGHRS and CDR2 is YFSETQ. The V and J ends lost 0 bases and 7 bases respectively, with 11 bases between them. This CDR3 reads CASSLGTVGNIQYF. The CDR3 DNA follows: TGCGCCAGCAGCTTGGGGACTGTAGGTAACATTCAGTACTTC.

The chain uses TRBV15 and TRBJ2-7; 8 nucleotides match TRBD1. CDR1 and CDR2 (germline): LNHNV, YYDKDF (reference sequence). Unmatched junction bases numbered 6, after V lost 1 base and J lost 1 base. The CDR3 is 16 residues long. In nucleotides, the CDR3 is TGTGCCACCAGCAGAGGTCGACAGGGGCCTTCCTACGAGCAGTACTTC. Translation: CATSRGRQGPSYEQYF.

The rearrangement joins TRBV5-4 to TRBJ2-1; 15 bases are shared with TRBD2. J was trimmed by 9 bases and V by 2 bases; bases with no gene match: 6. Germline lookup yields CDR1 SGHNT and CDR2 YYREEE (reference sequence). The CDR3 spans 16 residues. CDR3: CASSFAGLAGGVEQFF. In nucleotides, the CDR3 is TGTGCCAGCAGCTTTGCAGGACTAGCGGGAGGGGTTGAGCAGTTCTTC.

This chain's CDR3 is CSATDPQGITEAFF. The CDR3 bases are TGCAGCGCAACGGACCCTCAGGGCATCACTGAAGCTTTCTTT. The chain has TRBV29-1 and TRBJ1-1, with TRBD1 as a possible D gene (5 bases). This CDR3 region has 14 residues. Germline CDR1 reads SQVTM; CDR2 reads ANQGSEA. V dropped 7 bases and J dropped 4 bases, with 19 bases sitting between them. Looking up the rest from reference TRBV29-1 and TRBJ1-1 gives the full variable domain: SAVISQKPSRDICQRGTSLTIQCQVDSQVTMMFWYRQQPGQSLTLIATANQGSEATYESGFVIDKFPISRPNLTFSTLTVSNMSPEDSSIYLCSATDPQGITEAFFGQGTRLTVV.

The J gene is TRBJ2-7, the V gene TRBV18; D gene uncertain. The V gene's germline CDR1 is KGHSH and CDR2 LQKENI. Trimming pared 1 base from V and 4 bases from J, leaving 8 bases between. CDR3 length: 13 residues. The CDR3 is CASSPQLNYEQYF. CDR3 bases: TGTGCCAGCTCACCACAGCTTAATTACGAGCAGTACTTC. The full variable domain, with the rest looked up from reference TRBV18 and TRBJ2-7, is NAGVMQNPRHLVRRRGQEARLRCSPMKGHSHVYWYRQLPEEGLKFMVYLQKENIIDESGMPKERFSAEFPKEGPSILRIQQVVRGDSAAYFCASSPQLNYEQYFGPGTRLTVT.